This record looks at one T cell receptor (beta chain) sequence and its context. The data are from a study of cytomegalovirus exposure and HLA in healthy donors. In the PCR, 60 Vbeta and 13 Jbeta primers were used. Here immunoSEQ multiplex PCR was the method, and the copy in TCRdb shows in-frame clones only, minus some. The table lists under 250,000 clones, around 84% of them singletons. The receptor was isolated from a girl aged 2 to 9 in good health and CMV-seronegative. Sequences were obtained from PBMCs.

CDR3 amino acids: CASSYSATSGINEQYF. DNA of the CDR3: TGTGCCAGCAGTTATTCGGCGACTAGCGGGATTAACGAGCAGTACTTC. This chain connects TRBV6-5 to TRBJ2-7; TRBD2 matches at 11 bases. V was pared by 3 bases and J by 5 bases, with 9 bases of the junction left unmatched. The CDR3 sequence is 16 residues long. CDR1 MNHEY and CDR2 SVGAGI come from the germline V gene.